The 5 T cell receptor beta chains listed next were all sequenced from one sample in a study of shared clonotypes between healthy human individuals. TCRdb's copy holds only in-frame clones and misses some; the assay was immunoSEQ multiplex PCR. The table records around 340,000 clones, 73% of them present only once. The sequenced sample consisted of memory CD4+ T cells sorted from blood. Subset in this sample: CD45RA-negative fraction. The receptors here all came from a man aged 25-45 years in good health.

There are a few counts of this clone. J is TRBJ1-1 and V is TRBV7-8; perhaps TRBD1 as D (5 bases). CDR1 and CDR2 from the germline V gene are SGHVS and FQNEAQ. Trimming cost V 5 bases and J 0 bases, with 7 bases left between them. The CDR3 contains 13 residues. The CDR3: CASSKGLNTEAFF. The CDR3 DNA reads TGTGCCAGCAGCAAGGGGTTGAACACTGAAGCTTTCTTT.

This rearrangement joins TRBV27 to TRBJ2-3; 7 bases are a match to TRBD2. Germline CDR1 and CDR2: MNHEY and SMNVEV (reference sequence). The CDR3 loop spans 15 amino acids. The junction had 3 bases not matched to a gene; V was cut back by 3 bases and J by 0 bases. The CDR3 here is CASSLASGSTDTQYF. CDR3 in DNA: TGTGCCAGCAGTTTGGCTAGCGGAAGCACAGATACGCAGTATTTT.

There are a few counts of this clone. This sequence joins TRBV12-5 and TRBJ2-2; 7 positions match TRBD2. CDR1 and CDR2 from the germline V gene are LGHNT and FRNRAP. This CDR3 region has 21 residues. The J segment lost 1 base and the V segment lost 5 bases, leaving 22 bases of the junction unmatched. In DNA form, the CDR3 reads TGTGCTAGTGGTCTGCGCGGGGGACTGCGGGTGTCTCGGTGGAACACCGGGGAGCTGTTTTTT. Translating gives CASGLRGGLRVSRWNTGELFF.

This CDR3 reads CASSRKAKDRSYGYTF. DNA of the CDR3: TGTGCCAGCAGCCGCAAGGCTAAGGACAGGTCCTATGGCTACACCTTC. The chain employs TRBV14 and TRBJ1-2; the match to TRBD1 covers 7 bases. Losses at the gene ends were 4 bases for V and 4 bases for J; bases not matched to a gene: 12. Germline CDR1 is SGHDN and CDR2 is FVKESK. The CDR3 runs to 16 residues.

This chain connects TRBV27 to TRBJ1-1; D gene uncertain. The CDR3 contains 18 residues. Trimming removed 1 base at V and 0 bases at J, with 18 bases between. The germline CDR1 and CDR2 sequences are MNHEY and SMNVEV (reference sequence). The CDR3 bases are TGTGCCAGCAGTTTATTGCCCCCTGGTACTCGGGTGAACACTGAAGCTTTCTTT. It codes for CASSLLPPGTRVNTEAFF.